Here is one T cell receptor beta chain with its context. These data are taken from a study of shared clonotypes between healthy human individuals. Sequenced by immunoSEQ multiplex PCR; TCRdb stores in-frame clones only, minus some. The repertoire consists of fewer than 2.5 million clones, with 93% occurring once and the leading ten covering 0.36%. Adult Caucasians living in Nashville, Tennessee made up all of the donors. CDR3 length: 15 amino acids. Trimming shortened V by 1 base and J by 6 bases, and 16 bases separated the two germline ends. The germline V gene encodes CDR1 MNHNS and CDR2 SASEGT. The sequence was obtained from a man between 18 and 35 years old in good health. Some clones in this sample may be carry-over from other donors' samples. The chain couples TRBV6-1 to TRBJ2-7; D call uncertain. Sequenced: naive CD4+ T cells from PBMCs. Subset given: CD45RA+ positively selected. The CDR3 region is CASSEVWVEPIEQYF. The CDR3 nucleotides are TGTGCCAGCAGTGAAGTCTGGGTCGAGCCAATCGAGCAGTACTTC.